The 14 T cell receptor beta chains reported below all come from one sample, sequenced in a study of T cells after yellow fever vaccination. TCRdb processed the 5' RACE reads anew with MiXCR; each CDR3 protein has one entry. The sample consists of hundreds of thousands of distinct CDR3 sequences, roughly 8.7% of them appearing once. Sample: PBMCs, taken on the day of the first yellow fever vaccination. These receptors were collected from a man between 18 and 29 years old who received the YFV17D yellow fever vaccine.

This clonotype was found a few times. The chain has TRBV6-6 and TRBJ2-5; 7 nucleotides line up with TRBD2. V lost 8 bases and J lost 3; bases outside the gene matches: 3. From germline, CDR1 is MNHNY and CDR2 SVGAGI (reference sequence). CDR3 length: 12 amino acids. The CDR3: CASGRGEETQYF. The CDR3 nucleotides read TGTGCCAGCGGTCGGGGGGAAGAGACCCAGTACTTC.

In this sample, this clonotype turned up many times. CDR3 region: CASTPRTTQYF. As DNA, the CDR3 is TGTGCCAGCACCCCTCGGACAACGCAGTATTTT. This chain connects TRBV12-3 or TRBV12-4 to TRBJ2-3; D might be TRBD1 (5 bases). Deletions cut 7 bases from V and 9 bases from J, with 11 bases between. The CDR3 runs 11 residues.

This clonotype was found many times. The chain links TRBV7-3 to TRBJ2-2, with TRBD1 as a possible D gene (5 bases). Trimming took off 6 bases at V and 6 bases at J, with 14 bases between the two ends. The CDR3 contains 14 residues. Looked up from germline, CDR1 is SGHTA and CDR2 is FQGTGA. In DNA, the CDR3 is TGTGCCAGCAGTCCAATCAGGGATTCCGGGGAGCTGTTTTTT. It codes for CASSPIRDSGELFF.

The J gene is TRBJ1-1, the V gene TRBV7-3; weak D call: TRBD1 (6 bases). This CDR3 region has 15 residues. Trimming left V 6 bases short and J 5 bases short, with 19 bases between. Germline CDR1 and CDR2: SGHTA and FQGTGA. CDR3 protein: CASSPTTTGGTEAFF. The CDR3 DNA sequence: TGTGCCAGCAGTCCCACTACGACAGGAGGGACTGAAGCTTTCTTT.

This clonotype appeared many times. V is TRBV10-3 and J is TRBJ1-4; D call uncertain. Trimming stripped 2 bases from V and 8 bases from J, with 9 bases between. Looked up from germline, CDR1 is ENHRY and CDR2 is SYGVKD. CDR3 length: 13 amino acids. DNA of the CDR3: TGTGCCATCAGTGAGCCGCGTGAGGAAAAACTGTTTTTT. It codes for CAISEPREEKLFF.

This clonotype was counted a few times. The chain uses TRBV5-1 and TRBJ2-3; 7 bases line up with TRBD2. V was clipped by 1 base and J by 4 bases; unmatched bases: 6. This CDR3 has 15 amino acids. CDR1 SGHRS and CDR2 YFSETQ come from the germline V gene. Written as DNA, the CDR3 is TGCGCCAGCAGCTTGTCGACTAGCCCGGCAGATACGCAGTATTTT. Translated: CASSLSTSPADTQYF.

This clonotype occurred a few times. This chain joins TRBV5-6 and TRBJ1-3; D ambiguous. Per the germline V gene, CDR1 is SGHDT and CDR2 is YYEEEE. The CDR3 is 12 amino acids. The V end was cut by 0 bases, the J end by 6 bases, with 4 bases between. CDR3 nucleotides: TGTGCCAGCAGCTTGGTCGAAAACACCATATATTTT. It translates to CASSLVENTIYF.

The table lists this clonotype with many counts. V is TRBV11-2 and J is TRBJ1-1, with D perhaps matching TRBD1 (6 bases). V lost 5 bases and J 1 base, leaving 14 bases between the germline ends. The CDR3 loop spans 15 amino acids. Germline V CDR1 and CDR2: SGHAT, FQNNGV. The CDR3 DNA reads TGTGCCAGCAGCCTCGCAAGGGGGGCGAACACTGAAGCTTTCTTT. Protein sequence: CASSLARGANTEAFF.

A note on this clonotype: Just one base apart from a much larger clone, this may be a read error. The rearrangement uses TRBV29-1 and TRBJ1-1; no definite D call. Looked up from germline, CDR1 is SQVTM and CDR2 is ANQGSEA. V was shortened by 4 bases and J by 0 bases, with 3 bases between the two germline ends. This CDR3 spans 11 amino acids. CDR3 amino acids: CSVAMNTEAFF. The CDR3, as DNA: TGCAGCGTTGCAATGAACACTGAAGCTTTCTTT.

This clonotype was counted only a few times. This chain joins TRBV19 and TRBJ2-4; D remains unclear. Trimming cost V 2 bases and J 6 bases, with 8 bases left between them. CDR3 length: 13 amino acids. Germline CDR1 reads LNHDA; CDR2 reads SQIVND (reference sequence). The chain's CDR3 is CASSINPSNIQYF. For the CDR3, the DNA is TGTGCCAGTAGTATAAACCCGTCAAACATTCAGTACTTC.

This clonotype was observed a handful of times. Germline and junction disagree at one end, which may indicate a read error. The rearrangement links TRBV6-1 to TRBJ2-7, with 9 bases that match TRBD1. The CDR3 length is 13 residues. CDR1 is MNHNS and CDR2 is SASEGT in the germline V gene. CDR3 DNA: TGTGCCAGCGGTGAGACAGGGGGCTACGAGCAGTACTTC. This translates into CASGETGGYEQYF.

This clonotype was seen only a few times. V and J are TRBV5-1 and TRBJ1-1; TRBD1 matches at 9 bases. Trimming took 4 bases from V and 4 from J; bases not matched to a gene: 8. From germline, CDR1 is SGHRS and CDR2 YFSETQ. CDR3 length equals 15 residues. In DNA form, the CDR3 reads TGCGCCAGCAGCATGCCGGACAGGGGCGCCACTGAAGCTTTCTTT. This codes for CASSMPDRGATEAFF.

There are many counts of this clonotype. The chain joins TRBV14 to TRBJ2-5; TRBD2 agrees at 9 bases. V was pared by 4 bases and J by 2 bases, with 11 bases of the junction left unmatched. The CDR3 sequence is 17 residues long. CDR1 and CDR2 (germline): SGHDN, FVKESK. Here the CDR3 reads CASSPRGLARSQETQYF. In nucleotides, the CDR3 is TGTGCCAGCAGCCCCCGTGGACTAGCGCGGAGTCAAGAGACCCAGTACTTC.

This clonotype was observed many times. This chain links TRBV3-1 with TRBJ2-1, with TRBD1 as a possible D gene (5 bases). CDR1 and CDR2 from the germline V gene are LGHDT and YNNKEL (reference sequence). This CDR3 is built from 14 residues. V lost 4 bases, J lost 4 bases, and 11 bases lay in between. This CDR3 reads CASSPDGHYNEQFF. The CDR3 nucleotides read TGTGCCAGCAGCCCGGATGGACATTACAATGAGCAGTTCTTC.